A single sample is the source of the 3 T cell receptor beta chains below, sequenced in a study of blood T cell repertoires in COVID-19. TCRdb keeps only in-frame clones here, not all; method: immunoSEQ multiplex PCR. The profile covers some 320,000 clones, with over 75% appearing a single time and approximately 5% taken by the ten largest. Sequenced: PBMCs or T cells enriched from blood (not recorded which). All receptors come from a woman in her thirties who had recovered from COVID-19.

J is TRBJ1-2 and V is TRBV7-2; D may be TRBD1 (5 bases). This CDR3 is 13 amino acids long. The germline V gene has CDR1 SGHTA and CDR2 FQGNSA. V gave up 5 bases and J gave up 7 bases, with 14 bases separating them. The CDR3 is CASSATTDSGYTF. Here the CDR3 DNA reads TGTGCCAGCAGCGCGACGACAGATAGTGGCTACACCTTC.

This clone appeared a single time. This chain connects TRBV3-1 (or the pseudogene TRBV3-2) to TRBJ2-7; 11 nucleotides line up with TRBD1. This CDR3 has 14 residues. V lost 1 base and J lost 5; bases outside the gene matches: 1. CDR1 LGHDT and CDR2 YNNKEL come from the germline V gene (reference sequence). This CDR3 reads CASSQGGQGDEQYF. For the CDR3, the DNA is TGTGCCAGCAGCCAAGGGGGACAGGGGGACGAGCAGTACTTC.

The rearrangement links TRBV28 to TRBJ2-1, with 9 bases matching TRBD2. Germline V gene data show CDR1 as MDHEN and CDR2 as SYDVKM. The CDR3 length is 17 residues. The junction had 18 bases not matched to a gene; V was cut back by 7 bases and J by 8 bases. DNA for the CDR3: TGTGCCAGCACCATGGTCCTGGCTAGCGGGGCGGGAGATGAGCAGTTCTTC. The encoded protein is CASTMVLASGAGDEQFF.